Detailed here is one T cell receptor beta chain. What it binds is not known. This CDR3 has 17 residues. Germline V gives CDR1 SGHTA, CDR2 FQGNSA. With 1 base removed from V and 0 bases from J, the gap between germline ends came to 15 bases. The data stem from a study of blood T cells in healthy people across ages. Notes on the study in general: Compared with aged donors, long-lived donors showed fewer expanded clones, suggesting selection. Across the age range, TCR beta diversity per million T cells fell in a roughly linear way.

Total RNA, at least 6 micrograms per sample, was extracted from PBMCs. The authors ran a second PCR of 7 to 11 cycles using a sample-barcoded 5' primer and a J-beta primer mix. Each CDR3 protein is one row after TCRdb ran MiXCR on the 5' RACE reads. Altogether some 900,000 distinct CDR3 sequences are present, approximately 49% being singletons, with the ten largest covering roughly 13%. Sample: blood. The chain uses TRBV7-2 and TRBJ2-5, with D maybe TRBD2 (7 bases). This receptor was taken from a young man in good health. This chain's CDR3 is CASSLVGGGGYQETQYF. The DNA of the CDR3 is TGTGCCAGCAGCTTAGTGGGCGGGGGCGGTTACCAAGAGACCCAGTACTTC. Looking up the rest from reference TRBV7-2 and TRBJ2-5 gives the full variable domain: GAGVSQSPSNKVTEKGKDVELRCDPISGHTALYWYRQSLGQGLEFLIYFQGNSAPDKSGLPSDRFSAERTGGSVSTLTIQRTQQEDSAVYLCASSLVGGGGYQETQYFGPGTRLLVL.